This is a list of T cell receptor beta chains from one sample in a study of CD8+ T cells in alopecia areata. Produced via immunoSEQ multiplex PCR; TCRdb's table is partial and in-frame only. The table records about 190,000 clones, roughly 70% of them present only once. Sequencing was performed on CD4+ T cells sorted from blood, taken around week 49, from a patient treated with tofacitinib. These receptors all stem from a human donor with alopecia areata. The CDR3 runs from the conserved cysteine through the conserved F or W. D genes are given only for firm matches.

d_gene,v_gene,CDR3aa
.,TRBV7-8,CASSSLGPQENTEAFF
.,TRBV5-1,CASSLRGINEKLFF
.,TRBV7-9,CASSPQMDGYEQYF
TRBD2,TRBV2,CASSETSGGARGNEQFF
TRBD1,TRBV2,CASSLVGGQDQPQHF
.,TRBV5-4,CASSQAGATGELFF
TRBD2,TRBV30,CAWRAGGAYNEQFF
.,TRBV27,CASTGSRSANYGYTF
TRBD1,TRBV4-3,CASSQDEGAKGNSPLHF
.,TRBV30,CAWSPRNEQFF
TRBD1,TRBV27,CASKNPGGYEQYF
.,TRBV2,CASSGDSGNQPQHF
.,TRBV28,CASMSGVKKAFF
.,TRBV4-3,CASSQDRAYEQYF
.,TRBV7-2,CASSLEDTQYF
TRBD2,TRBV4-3,CASSQVQASGGAGFKSDTQYF
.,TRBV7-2,CASSLGPAQETQYF
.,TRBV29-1,CSVEAFVGYGYTF
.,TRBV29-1,CSAGTGANYGYTF
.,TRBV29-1,CSAAQGVYEQYF
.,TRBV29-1,CSVSQGGHEQYF
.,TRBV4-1,CASSRVLKATNEKLFF
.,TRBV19,CASSIYGSSYGYTF
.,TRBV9,CASSPLQGKQNTEAFF
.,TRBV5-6,CASSFLNSGANVLTF
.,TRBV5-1,CASSPTRAETQYF
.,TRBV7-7,CASSLGGGGELFF
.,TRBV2,CASSAGANVLTF
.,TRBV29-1,CSVEWGINYGYTF
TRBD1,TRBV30,CAWQRGTGSSPLHF
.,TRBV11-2,CASSLLAARGYNEQFF
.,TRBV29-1,CSSLTKSQGYTF
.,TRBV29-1,CSVEERIGNTEAFF
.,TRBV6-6,CASREQGEGTEAFF
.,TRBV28,CASLPGPRDEQYF
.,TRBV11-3,CASRLGTGMNSPLHF
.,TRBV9,CASSVASGQIDEQFF
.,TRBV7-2,CASSLTRQPQHF
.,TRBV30,CAWTSRLTNYGYTF
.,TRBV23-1,CASSLPYNGDTQYF
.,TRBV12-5,CASGLALTSYGYTF
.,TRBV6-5,CASSYVRNSPLHF
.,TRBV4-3,CASSQGQREETQYF